This T cell receptor (beta chain) derives from a study of CD8 T cells in Susac syndrome. It was with random hexamers that about 0.45 to 1 ug RNA was reverse transcribed. Using its own MiXCR run on the immunoSEQ multiplex PCR reads, TCRdb lists one record per CDR3 protein. Here the sample spans about 180,000 distinct CDR3 sequences, approximately 94% being singletons. J was trimmed by 4 bases and V by 7 bases; bases with no gene match: 9. From germline, CDR1 is SQVTM and CDR2 ANQGSEA. This CDR3 spans 13 amino acids. The sample consisted of CD4+ T cells from PBMCs. This clonotype originated in a human donor with Susac syndrome. The chain joins TRBV29-1 to TRBJ1-1, with 7 bases matching TRBD1. The CDR3 reads CSARQGIITEAFF. The DNA of the CDR3 is TGCAGCGCCCGACAGGGAATTATCACTGAAGCTTTCTTT.